This T cell receptor (beta chain) was profiled in a study of blood T cell repertoires in COVID-19. Study-level background: Either two negative PCRs, clearance, or symptom resolution qualified Cohort 3 donors as recovered. PBMCs, B-cell-depleted T cells, or T cells were the source of the cDNA or gDNA that made up the material.

TCRdb's copy holds only in-frame clones and misses some; the assay was immunoSEQ multiplex PCR. The sample carries 350,000 to 450,000 clones, about 90% recorded once. Ages ranged from about 18 to 100 years, with residence in 24 US areas. In assigning cohorts, the study relied on participant-reported clinical history. The TCR comes from a man aged 35 to 55 in a cohort exposed to, infected with or recovered from COVID-19 (not recorded which). Sequencing used PBMCs or T cells enriched from blood (not recorded which).

This chain's CDR3 is CASSLGTSGGHTDTQYF. DNA for the CDR3: TGCGCCAGCAGCTTGGGTACGTCGGGAGGCCACACAGATACGCAGTATTTT. This rearrangement joins TRBV5-1 to TRBJ2-3; 7 bases match TRBD2. Germline V gene lookup returns CDR1 SGHRS and CDR2 YFSETQ. This CDR3 is built from 17 residues. The trim removed 0 bases at V and 2 bases at J, leaving 9 bases unmatched. Full variable domain (remainder filled in from reference TRBV5-1 and TRBJ2-3): KAGVTQTPRYLIKTRGQQVTLSCSPISGHRSVSWYQQTPGQGLQFLFEYFSETQRNKGNFPGRFSGRQFSNSRSEMNVSTLELGDSALYLCASSLGTSGGHTDTQYFGPGTRLTVL.